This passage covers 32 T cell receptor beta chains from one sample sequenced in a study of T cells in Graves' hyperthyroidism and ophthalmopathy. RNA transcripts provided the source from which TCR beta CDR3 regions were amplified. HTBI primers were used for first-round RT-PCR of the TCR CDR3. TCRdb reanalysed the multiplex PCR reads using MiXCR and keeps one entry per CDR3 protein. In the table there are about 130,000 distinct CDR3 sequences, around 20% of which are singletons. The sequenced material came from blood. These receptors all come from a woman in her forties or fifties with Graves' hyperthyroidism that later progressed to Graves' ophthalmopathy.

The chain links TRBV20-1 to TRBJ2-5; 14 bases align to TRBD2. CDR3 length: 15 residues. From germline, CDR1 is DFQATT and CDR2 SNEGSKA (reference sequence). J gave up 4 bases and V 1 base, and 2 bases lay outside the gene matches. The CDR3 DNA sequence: TGCAGTGCTAGAGCGGGACTAGCGGGAGTAGAGACCCAGTACTTC. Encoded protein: CSARAGLAGVETQYF.

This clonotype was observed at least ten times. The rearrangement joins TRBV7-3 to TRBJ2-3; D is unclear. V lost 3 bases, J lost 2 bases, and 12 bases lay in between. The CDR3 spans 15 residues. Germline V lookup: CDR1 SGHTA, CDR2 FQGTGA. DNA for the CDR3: TGTGCCAGCAGCTTCAAGGGTTCCTTCACAGATACGCAGTATTTT. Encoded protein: CASSFKGSFTDTQYF.

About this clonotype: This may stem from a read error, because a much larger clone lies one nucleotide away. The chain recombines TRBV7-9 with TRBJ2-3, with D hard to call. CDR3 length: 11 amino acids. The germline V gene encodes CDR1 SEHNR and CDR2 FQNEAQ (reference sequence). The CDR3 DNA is TGTGTCAGCAGCTTACACAATACGCAGTATTTT. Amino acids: CVSSLHNTQYF.

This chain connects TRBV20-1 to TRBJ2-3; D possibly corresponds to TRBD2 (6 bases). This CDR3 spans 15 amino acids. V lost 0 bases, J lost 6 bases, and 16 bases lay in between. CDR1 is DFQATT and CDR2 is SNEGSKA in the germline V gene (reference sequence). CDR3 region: CSARDRDFLTDTQYF. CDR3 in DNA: TGCAGTGCTAGAGATCGGGACTTCCTGACCGATACGCAGTATTTT.

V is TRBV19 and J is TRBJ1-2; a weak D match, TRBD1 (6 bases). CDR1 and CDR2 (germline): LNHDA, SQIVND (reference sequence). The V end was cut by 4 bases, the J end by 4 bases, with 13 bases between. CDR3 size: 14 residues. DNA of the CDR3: TGTGCCAGTAGTACTCGACAGGCCGCCTATGGCTACACCTTC. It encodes CASSTRQAAYGYTF.

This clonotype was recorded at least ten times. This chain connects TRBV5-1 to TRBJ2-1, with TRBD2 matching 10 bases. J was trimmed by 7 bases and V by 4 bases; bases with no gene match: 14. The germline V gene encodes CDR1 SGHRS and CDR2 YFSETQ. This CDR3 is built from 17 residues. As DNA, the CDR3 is TGCGCCAGCAGCCCCCAGAGCGCTAGCGGGAGTCTAAATGAGCAGTTCTTC. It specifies CASSPQSASGSLNEQFF.

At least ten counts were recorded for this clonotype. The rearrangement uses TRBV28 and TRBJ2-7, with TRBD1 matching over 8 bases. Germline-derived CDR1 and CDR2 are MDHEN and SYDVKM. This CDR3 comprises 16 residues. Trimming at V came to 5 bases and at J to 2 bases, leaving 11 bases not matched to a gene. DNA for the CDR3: TGTGCCAGCAGTCCATCGGGGGCAGGGGGCGCCTACGAGCAGTACTTC. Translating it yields CASSPSGAGGAYEQYF.

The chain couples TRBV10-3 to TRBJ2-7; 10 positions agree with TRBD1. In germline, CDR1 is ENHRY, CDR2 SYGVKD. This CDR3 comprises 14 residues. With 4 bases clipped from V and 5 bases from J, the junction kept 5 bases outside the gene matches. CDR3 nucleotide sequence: TGTGCCATCAGTGCGAGGGACAGGGGTCACGAGCAGTACTTC. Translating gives CAISARDRGHEQYF.

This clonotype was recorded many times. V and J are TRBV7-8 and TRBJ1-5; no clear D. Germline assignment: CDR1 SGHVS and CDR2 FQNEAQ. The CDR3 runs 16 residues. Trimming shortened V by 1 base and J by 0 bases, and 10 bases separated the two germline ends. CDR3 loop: CASSLEPTNSNQPQHF. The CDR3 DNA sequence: TGTGCCAGCAGCTTAGAACCAACTAATAGCAATCAGCCCCAGCATTTT.

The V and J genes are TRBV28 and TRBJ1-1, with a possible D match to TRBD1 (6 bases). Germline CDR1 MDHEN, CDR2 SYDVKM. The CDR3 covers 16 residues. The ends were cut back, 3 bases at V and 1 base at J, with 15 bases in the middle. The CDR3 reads CASSLGSDSWNTEAFF. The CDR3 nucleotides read TGTGCCAGCAGTTTGGGATCGGACAGCTGGAACACTGAAGCTTTCTTT.

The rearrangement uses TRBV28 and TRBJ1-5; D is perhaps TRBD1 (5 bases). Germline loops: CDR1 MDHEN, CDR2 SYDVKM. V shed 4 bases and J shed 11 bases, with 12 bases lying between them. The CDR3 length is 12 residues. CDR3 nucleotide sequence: TGTGCCAGCAGTTCCGAGCGCAGGGCCCAGCATTTT. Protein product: CASSSERRAQHF. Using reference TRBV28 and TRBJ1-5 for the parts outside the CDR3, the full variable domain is DVKVTQSSRYLVKRTGEKVFLECVQDMDHENMFWYRQDPGLGLRLIYFSYDVKMKEKGDIPEGYSVSREKKERFSLILESASTNQTSMYLCASSSERRAQHFGDGTRLSIL.

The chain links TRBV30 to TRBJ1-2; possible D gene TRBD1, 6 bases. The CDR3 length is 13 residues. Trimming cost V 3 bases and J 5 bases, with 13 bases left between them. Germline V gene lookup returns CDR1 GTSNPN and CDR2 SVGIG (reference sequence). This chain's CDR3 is CAWSPRGAYGYTF. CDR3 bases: TGTGCCTGGAGCCCACGGGGGGCGTATGGCTACACCTTC.

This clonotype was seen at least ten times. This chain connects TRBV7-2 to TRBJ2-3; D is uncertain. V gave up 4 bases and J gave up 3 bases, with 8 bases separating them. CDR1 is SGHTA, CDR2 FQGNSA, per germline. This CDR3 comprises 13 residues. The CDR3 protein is CASSSVGTDTQYF. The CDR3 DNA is TGTGCCAGCAGCTCGGTGGGGACAGATACGCAGTATTTT.

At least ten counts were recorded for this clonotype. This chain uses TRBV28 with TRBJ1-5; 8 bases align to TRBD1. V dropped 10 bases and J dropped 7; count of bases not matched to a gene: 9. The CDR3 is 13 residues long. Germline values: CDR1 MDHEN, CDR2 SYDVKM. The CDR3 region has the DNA TGTGCCACGCACGGACAGGGACGACAGCCCCAGCATTTT. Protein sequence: CATHGQGRQPQHF.

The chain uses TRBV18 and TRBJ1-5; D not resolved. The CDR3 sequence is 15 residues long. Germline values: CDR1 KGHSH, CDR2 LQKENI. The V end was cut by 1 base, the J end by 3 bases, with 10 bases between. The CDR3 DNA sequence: TGTGCCAGCTCACCACTGGGAGCCACCAATCAGCCCCAGCATTTT. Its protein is CASSPLGATNQPQHF.

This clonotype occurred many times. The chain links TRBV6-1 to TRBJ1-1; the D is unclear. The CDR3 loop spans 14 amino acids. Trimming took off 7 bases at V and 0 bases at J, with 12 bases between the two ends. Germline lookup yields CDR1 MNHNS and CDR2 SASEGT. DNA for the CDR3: TGTGCCAGCACCTCCCCTAGCATGAACACTGAAGCTTTCTTT. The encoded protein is CASTSPSMNTEAFF.

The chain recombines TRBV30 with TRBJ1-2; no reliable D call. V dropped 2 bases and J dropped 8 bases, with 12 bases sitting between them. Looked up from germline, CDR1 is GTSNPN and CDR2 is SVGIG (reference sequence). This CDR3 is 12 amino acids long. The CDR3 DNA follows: TGTGCCTGGAGTCCCGACTGGCAGGGCTACACCTTC. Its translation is CAWSPDWQGYTF. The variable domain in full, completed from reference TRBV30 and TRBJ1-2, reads SQTIHQWPATLVQPVGSPLSLECTVEGTSNPNLYWYRQAAGRGLQLLFYSVGIGQISSEVPQNLSASRPQDRQFILSSKKLLLSDSGFYLCAWSPDWQGYTFGSGTRLTVV.

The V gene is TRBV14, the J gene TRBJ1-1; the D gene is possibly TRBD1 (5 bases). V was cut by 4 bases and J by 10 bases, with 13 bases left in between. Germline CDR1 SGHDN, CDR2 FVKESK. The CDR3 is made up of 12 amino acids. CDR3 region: CASSPFRRGAFF. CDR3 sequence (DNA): TGTGCCAGCAGCCCGTTCAGGAGGGGAGCTTTCTTT.

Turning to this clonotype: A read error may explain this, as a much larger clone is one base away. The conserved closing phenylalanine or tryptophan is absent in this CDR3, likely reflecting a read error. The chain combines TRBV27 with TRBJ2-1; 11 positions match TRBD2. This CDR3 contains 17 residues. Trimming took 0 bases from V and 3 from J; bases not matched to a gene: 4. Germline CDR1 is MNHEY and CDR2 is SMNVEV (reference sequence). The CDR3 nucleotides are TGTGCCAGCAGTTTATCTAGCGGGAGGGTCCTCTACAATGAGCAGTTCTCC. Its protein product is CASSLSSGRVLYNEQFS.

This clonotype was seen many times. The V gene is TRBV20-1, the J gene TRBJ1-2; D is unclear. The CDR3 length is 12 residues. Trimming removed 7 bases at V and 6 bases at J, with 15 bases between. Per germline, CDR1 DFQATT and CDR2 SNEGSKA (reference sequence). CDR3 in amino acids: CSGVSGGDGYTF. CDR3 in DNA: TGCAGTGGAGTCAGCGGCGGGGATGGCTACACCTTC.

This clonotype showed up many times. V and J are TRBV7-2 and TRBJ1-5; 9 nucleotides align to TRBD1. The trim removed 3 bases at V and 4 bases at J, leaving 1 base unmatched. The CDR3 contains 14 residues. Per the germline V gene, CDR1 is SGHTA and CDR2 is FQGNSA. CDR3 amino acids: CASSFGQGNQPQHF. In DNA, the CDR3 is TGTGCCAGCAGCTTCGGACAGGGGAATCAGCCCCAGCATTTT.

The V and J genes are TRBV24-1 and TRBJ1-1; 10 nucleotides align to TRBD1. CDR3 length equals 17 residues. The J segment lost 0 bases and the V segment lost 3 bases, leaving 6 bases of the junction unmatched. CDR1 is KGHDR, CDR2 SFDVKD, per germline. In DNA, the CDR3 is TGTGCCACCAGTGATCTCACCGGGACAGGGGTGAACACTGAAGCTTTCTTT. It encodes CATSDLTGTGVNTEAFF.

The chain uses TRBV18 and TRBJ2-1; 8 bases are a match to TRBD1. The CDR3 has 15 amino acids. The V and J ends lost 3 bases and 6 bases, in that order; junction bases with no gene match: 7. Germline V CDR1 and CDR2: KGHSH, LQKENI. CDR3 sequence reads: CASSPRTGPGNEQFF. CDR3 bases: TGTGCCAGCTCACCCCGGACAGGGCCGGGCAATGAGCAGTTCTTC.

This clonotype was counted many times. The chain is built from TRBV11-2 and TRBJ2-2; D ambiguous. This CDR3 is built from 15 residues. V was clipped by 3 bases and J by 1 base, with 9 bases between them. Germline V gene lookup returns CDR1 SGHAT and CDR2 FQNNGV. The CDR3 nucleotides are TGTGCCAGCAGCTTGTCCCGACGGAACACCGGGGAGCTGTTTTTT. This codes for CASSLSRRNTGELFF.

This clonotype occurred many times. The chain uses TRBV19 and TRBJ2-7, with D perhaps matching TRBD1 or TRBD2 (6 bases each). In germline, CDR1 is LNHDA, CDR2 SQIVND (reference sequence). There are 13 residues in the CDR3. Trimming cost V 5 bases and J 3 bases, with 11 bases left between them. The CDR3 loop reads CASSLGGNYEQYF. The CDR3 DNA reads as TGTGCCAGTAGTCTGGGGGGCAACTACGAGCAGTACTTC.

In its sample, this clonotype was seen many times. The CDR3 is CASSSGTGAFETQYF. As DNA, the CDR3 is TGTGCCAGCAGCTCCGGGACAGGGGCCTTTGAGACCCAGTACTTC. The V call is TRBV7-9, the J call TRBJ2-5; 10 positions agree with TRBD1. The CDR3 sequence is 15 residues long. Germline trimming cut 4 bases from V and 5 bases from J; bases unmatched to any gene: 7. In germline, CDR1 is SEHNR, CDR2 FQNEAQ (reference sequence).

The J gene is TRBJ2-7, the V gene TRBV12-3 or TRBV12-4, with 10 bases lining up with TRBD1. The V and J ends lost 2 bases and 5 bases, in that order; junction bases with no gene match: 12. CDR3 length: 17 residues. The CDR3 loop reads CASSLSLVTDRGDEQYF. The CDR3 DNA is TGTGCCAGCAGTTTAAGTTTGGTGACGGACAGGGGGGACGAGCAGTACTTC.

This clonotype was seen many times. CDR3 amino acids: CASSLGQGDGEAFF. The CDR3 nucleotides read TGTGCCAGCAGTTTGGGGCAGGGTGACGGTGAAGCTTTCTTT. The rearrangement links TRBV12-3 or TRBV12-4 to TRBJ1-1; D possibly corresponds to TRBD1 (5 bases). This CDR3 contains 14 residues. Deletions cut 3 bases from V and 7 bases from J, with 15 bases between.

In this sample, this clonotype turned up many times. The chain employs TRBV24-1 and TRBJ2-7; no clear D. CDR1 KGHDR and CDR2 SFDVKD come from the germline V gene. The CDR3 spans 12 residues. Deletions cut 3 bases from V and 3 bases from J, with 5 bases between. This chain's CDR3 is CATSDHHYEQYF. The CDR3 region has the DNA TGTGCCACCAGTGATCACCACTACGAGCAGTACTTC.

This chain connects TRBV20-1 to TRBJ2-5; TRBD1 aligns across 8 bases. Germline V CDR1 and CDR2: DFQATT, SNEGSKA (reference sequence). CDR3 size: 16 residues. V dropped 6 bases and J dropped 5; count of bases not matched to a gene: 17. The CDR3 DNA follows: TGCAGTGCAGCCCAGGGGGCGGACCCGTTCGGGGAGACCCAGTACTTC. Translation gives CSAAQGADPFGETQYF.

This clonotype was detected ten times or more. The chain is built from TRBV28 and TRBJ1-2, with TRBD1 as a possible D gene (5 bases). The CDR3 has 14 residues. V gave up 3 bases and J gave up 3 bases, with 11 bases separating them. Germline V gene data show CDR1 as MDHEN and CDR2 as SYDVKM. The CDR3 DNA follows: TGTGCCAGCAGTTTGAGGGGCAGGGACTATGGCTACACCTTC. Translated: CASSLRGRDYGYTF.

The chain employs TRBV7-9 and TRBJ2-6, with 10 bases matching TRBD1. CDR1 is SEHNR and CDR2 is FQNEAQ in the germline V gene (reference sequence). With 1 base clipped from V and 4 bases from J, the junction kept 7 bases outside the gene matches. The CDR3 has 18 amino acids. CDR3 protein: CASSLVRTGGTGANVLTF. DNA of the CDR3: TGTGCCAGCAGCTTAGTAAGGACAGGGGGGACAGGGGCCAACGTCCTGACTTTC. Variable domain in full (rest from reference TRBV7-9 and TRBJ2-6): DTGVSQNPRHKITKRGQNVTFRCDPISEHNRLYWYRQTLGQGPEFLTYFQNEAQLEKSRLLSDRFSAERPKGSFSTLEIQRTEQGDSAMYLCASSLVRTGGTGANVLTFGAGSRLTVL.